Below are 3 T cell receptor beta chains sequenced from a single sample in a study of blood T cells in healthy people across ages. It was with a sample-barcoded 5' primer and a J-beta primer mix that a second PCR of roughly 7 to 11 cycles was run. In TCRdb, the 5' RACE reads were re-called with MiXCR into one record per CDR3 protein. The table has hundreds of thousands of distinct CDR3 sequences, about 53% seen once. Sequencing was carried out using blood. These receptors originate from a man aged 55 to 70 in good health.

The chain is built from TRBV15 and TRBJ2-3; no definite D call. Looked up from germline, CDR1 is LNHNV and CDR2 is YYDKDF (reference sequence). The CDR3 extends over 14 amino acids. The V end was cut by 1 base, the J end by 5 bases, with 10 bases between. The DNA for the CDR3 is TGTGCCACCAGCAGAGTGGGTTATGAAGATACGCAGTATTTT. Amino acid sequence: CATSRVGYEDTQYF. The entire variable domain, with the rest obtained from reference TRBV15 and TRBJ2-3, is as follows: DAMVIQNPRYQVTQFGKPVTLSCSQTLNHNVMYWYQQKSSQAPKLLFHYYDKDFNNEADTPDNFQSRRPNTSFCFLDIRSPGLGDTAMYLCATSRVGYEDTQYFGPGTRLTVL.

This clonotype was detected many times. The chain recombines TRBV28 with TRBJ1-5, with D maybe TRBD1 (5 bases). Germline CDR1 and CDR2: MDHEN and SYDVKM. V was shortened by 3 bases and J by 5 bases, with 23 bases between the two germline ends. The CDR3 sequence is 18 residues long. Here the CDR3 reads CASSFSRGLGSVDQPQHF. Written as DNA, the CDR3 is TGTGCCAGCAGTTTTAGTCGGGGACTGGGCTCGGTGGATCAGCCCCAGCATTTT.

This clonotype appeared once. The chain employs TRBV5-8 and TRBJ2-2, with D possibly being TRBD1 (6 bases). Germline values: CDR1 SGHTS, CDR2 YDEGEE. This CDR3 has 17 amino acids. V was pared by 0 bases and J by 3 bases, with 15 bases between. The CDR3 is CASSLAGSGEDTGELFF. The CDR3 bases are TGTGCCAGCAGCTTGGCCGGTTCAGGGGAAGACACCGGGGAGCTGTTTTTT.